The clone carrying this TCR beta chain appeared a few times. The antigen is unknown. The CDR3 spans 16 residues. V trimming: 3 bases; J trimming: 1 base; junction bases outside the gene matches: 7. Germline CDR1 reads MNHEY; CDR2 reads SMNVEV (reference sequence). This sample stems from a study of T cell repertoires in cytomegalovirus infection. Points from the study as a whole: What dominated the ex vivo response were HLA-C-restricted CMV-specific TCR beta clonotypes. Using cumulative public TCR beta family frequency, the authors identified those who carried CMV together with the relevant HLA.

A single record per CDR3 protein comes from TCRdb applying MiXCR to the reads. The sample has some 940,000 distinct CDR3 sequences, around 30% seen once; the top ten hold more than 13%. The chain employs TRBV27 and TRBJ2-3; 7 positions agree with TRBD2. This sequence was found in a human donor in good health (CMV status not recorded). Some clones in this sample may be carry-over from other donors' samples. The starting material was cultured CD8+ T cells from PBMCs, obtained from culture after CMV antigen stimulation. This chain's CDR3 is CASSFQRGSRTDTQYF. CDR3 nucleotide sequence: TGTGCCAGCAGTTTCCAGCGGGGCTCCCGCACAGATACGCAGTATTTT.